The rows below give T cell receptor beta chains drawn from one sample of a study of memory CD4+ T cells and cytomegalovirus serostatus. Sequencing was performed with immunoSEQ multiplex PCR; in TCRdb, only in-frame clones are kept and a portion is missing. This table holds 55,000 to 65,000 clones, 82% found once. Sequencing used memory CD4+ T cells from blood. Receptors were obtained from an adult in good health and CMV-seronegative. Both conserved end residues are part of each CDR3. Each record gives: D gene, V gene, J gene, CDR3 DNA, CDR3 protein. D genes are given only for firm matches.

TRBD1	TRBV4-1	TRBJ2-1	TGCGCCAGCAGCCAATTCCTTAAGACAGGGGGCGGGCATGAGCAGTTCTTC	CASSQFLKTGGGHEQFF
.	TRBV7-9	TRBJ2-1	TGTGCCAGCAGCTTATACGCGGGGGCCATGGATGAGCAGTTCTTC	CASSLYAGAMDEQFF
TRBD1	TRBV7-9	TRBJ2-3	TGTGCCAGCAGCACGGACAGGCTTACAGATACGCAGTATTTT	CASSTDRLTDTQYF
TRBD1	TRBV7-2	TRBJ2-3	TGTGCCAGCAGCCTGGACAGGGGGTTGGATACGCAGTATTTT	CASSLDRGLDTQYF
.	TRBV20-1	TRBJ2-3	TGCACCGGGCCCCTAGCAGATACGCAGTATTTT	CTGPLADTQYF
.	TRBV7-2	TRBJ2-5	TGTGCCAGCGCTAGCTTTGGCCTATCGGGGACCCAGTACTTC	CASASFGLSGTQYF
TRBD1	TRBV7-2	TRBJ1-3	TGTGCCAGCAGCTCACAGGGGGTCGGAAACACCATATATTTT	CASSSQGVGNTIYF
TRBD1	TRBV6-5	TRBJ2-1	TGTGCCAGTATCCCGGGACAGGGGAACCATGAGCAGTTCTTC	CASIPGQGNHEQFF
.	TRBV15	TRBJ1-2	TGTGCCACCAGCAGAGATCGGGGCGGTAATAACTATGGCTACACCTTC	CATSRDRGGNNYGYTF
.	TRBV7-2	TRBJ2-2	TGTGCCAGCAGCTTACTCGCGGGGACCGGGGAGCTGTTTTTT	CASSLLAGTGELFF
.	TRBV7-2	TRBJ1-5	TGTGCCAGCAGCTTAGAACGATATAGCAATCAGCCCCAGCATTTT	CASSLERYSNQPQHF